This TCR beta chain is from a study of cytomegalovirus exposure and HLA in healthy donors. Libraries were prepared by immunoSEQ multiplex PCR; TCRdb keeps only in-frame clonotypes and omits some of them. The table includes approximately 210,000 clones, 80% to 90% detected once. Notes on the study in general: According to the study, 150 to 200 TCR beta chains were cytomegalovirus-associated. In vitro work confirmed that a few CMV-associated chains recognize CMV antigens.

Losses at the gene ends were 0 bases for V and 4 bases for J; bases not matched to a gene: 10. The CDR3 is made up of 17 amino acids. Per germline, CDR1 SGDLS and CDR2 YYNGEE. This clone was counted a single time. Its antigen is currently unknown. The chain combines TRBV9 with TRBJ2-7, with 10 nucleotides matching TRBD2. The specimen was PBMCs. This sequence originates from a young woman in good health and CMV-seronegative. The CDR3 here is CASSVGAGGPPLYEQYF. The CDR3 region has the DNA TGTGCCAGCAGCGTAGGAGCGGGAGGGCCCCCGCTATACGAGCAGTACTTC.